The 6 T cell receptor beta chains below were found in one sample sequenced in a study of regulatory T cells in long-lasting Graves disease. Time point defined: persistent/refractory GD, antithyroid drugs over 5 years with positive TRAb. The TCR library was made from RNA that had been extracted from PBMCs in TRIzol. Building the TCR beta libraries relied on iRepertoire HTBI primers, and CDR3 regions underwent Arm-PCR. MiXCR, applied by TCRdb to the multiplex PCR reads, yields one record per CDR3 protein. The profile shows roughly 500,000 distinct CDR3 sequences, 20% to 25% of them singletons. The source material was peripheral blood mononuclear cells (PBMCs), sampled when the disease was refractory, from a patient treated with antithyroid drugs. These receptor sequences come from a female donor with Graves disease.

This clonotype occurred a few times. The rearrangement joins TRBV20-1 to TRBJ1-1, with D unresolved. The V gene's germline CDR1 is DFQATT and CDR2 SNEGSKA (reference sequence). CDR3 length: 17 amino acids. The V end lost 2 bases, the J end lost 0 bases, and 19 bases lay between the germline ends. The CDR3 nucleotides are TGCAGTGCTAGATCACTTCGGGCGATCCTTATGAACACTGAAGCTTTCTTT. Its protein product is CSARSLRAILMNTEAFF.

This chain links TRBV20-1 with TRBJ2-7; D is unresolved. This CDR3 has 13 residues. Germline values: CDR1 DFQATT, CDR2 SNEGSKA (reference sequence). Trimming left V 0 bases short and J 4 bases short, with 10 bases between. This chain's CDR3 is CSARDLERYEQYF. CDR3 DNA sequence: TGCAGTGCTAGAGATCTTGAGCGATACGAGCAGTACTTC.

This clonotype has just a few counts. This rearrangement joins TRBV2 to TRBJ2-2; 12 bases are shared with TRBD2. CDR3 length: 13 residues. Germline V gene data show CDR1 as SNHLY and CDR2 as FYNNEI. CDR3 DNA sequence: TGTGCTAGACTAGCGGGAGACACCGGGGAGCTGTTTTTT. The encoded protein is CARLAGDTGELFF.

This clonotype was observed at least ten times. The rearrangement uses TRBV7-8 and TRBJ2-5; D possibly matches TRBD1 or TRBD2 (5 bases each). Per germline, CDR1 SGHVS and CDR2 FQNEAQ. The CDR3 loop spans 14 amino acids. V was pared by 4 bases and J by 1 base, with 10 bases between. Here the CDR3 reads CASSWGRLQETQYF. CDR3 nucleotide sequence: TGTGCCAGCAGCTGGGGACGTCTCCAAGAGACCCAGTACTTC.

This clonotype has ten or more counts. This sequence joins TRBV7-3 and TRBJ1-1, with D perhaps matching TRBD1 (6 bases). Between the trimmed V and J ends, which lost 6 bases and 6 bases, there was a span of 11 bases. The CDR3 covers 12 residues. Germline CDR1 is SGHTA and CDR2 is FQGTGA. The chain's CDR3 is CASSLDSPEAFF. CDR3 nucleotides: TGTGCCAGCAGTCTGGACAGTCCTGAAGCTTTCTTT.

This clonotype was seen many times. V and J are TRBV12-3 or TRBV12-4 and TRBJ2-4; 8 nucleotides agree with TRBD1. Trimming removed 5 bases from V and 3 bases from J; junction bases left unmatched: 3. This CDR3 is built from 14 residues. The CDR3 region has the DNA TGTGCCAGCAGTCCGGGACAGGTCAAAAACATTCAGTACTTC. Its translation: CASSPGQVKNIQYF.